This T cell receptor beta chain was sequenced in a study of identical twins. TCRdb re-analysed the 5' RACE reads in MiXCR, keeping a single row per CDR3 protein. The table has roughly 720,000 distinct CDR3 sequences, over 15% seen once. The table lists this clonotype with a few counts. These sequences were also reported in another study, on T cells expressing NK-cell markers.

Sequencing input: PBMCs. This receptor was obtained from a woman younger than 30 in good health.

CDR3 DNA sequence: TGTGCCAGCAGTGGGGACAGGGGGCGAAGGACAGATACGCAGTATTTT. Translation: CASSGDRGRRTDTQYF. The V gene is TRBV27, the J gene TRBJ2-3; 12 positions match TRBD1. The junction had 6 bases not matched to a gene; V was cut back by 5 bases and J by 3 bases. Germline values: CDR1 MNHEY, CDR2 SMNVEV (reference sequence). The length of the CDR3 is 16 residues.